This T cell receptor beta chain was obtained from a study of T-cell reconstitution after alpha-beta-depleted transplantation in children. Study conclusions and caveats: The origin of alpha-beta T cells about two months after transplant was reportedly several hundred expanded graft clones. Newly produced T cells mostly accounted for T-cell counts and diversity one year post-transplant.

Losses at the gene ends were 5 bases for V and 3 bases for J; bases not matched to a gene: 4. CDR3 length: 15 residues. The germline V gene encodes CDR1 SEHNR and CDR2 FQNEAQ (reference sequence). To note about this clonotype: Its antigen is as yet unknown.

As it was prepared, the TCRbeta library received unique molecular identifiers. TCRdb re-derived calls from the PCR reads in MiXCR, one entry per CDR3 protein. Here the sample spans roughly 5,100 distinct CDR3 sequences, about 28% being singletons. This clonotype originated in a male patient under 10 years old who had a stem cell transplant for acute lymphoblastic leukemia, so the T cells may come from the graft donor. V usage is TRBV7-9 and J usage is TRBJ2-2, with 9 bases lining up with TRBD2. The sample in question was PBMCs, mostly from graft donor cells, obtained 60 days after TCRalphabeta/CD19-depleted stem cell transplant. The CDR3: CASSGGLAYTGELFF. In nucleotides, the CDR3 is TGTGCCAGCAGCGGAGGACTAGCGTACACCGGGGAGCTGTTTTTT.